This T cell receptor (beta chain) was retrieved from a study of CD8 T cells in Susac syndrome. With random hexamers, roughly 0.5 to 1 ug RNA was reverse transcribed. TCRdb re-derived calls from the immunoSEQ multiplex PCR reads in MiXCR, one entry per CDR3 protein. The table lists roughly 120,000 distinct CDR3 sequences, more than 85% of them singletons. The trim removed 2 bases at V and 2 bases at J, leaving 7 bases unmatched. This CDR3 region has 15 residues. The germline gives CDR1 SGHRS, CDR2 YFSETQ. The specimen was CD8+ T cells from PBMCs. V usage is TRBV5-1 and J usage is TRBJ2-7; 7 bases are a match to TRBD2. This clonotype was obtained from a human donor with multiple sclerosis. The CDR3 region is CASSLKAGRPYEQYV. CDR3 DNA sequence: TGCGCCAGCAGCTTAAAAGCGGGACGGCCCTACGAGCAGTACGTC.